This T cell receptor beta chain was captured by sequencing in a study of T cell responses to AZD1222 COVID-19 vaccine. Study details: Researchers grouped second doses given at about 4 or about 12 weeks into one pool.

The method was immunoSEQ multiplex PCR; TCRdb's version includes in-frame clones alone and lacks a portion of them. The sample has approximately 150,000 clones, almost 95% seen once. Unmatched junction bases numbered 8, after V lost 7 bases and J lost 4 bases. CDR3 length equals 14 residues. Germline-derived CDR1 and CDR2 are MNHEY and SVGAGI. The receptor was derived from an adult in good health. Sequenced material: peripheral blood, taken on day 0 of AZD1222 vaccination. The chain joins TRBV6-5 to TRBJ2-7; 9 positions match TRBD1. The CDR3 region has the DNA TGTGCCAGCAATACAGGGGGCGTTGGGTACGAGCAGTACTTC. Translating gives CASNTGGVGYEQYF.